This T cell receptor (beta chain) was observed in a study of T-cell memory formation after mild COVID-19. Study at large: TCR clusters were mostly donor specific.

TCRdb reanalysed the 5' RACE reads using MiXCR and keeps one entry per CDR3 protein. The data hold around 250,000 distinct CDR3 sequences, with around 16% observed a single time. This clonotype was picked up a small number of times. Its specificity is unknown. Study-wide findings and caveats: Cross-reactive memory appears to have joined, as suggested by some responding clones showing up in pre-infection memory.

Germline CDR1 and CDR2: SNHLY and FYNNEI. There are 16 residues in the CDR3. The J segment lost 9 bases and the V segment lost 6 bases, leaving 8 bases of the junction unmatched. This chain connects TRBV2 to TRBJ2-1; TRBD2 agrees at 16 bases. The TCR sequence derives from a man between 18 and 35 years old who had mild COVID-19 (a few samples of this study predate the infection). Cell type and time point are not known. The source material was PBMCs or a T cell subset sorted from them (not recorded which). In nucleotides, the CDR3 is TGTGCCAGCAGGCCCGGGACTAGCGGGGGGGCTACTGAGCAGTTCTTC. Amino acid sequence: CASRPGTSGGATEQFF.